Presented here are 8 T cell receptor beta chains from one specimen sequenced in a study of blood T cells in healthy people across ages. A second roughly 6 to 11 cycle PCR used barcoded and J-beta primers. TCRdb re-analysed the 5' RACE reads in MiXCR, keeping a single row per CDR3 protein. This table has 780,000 or so distinct CDR3 sequences, approximately 60% appearing once. Specimen: blood. The receptors here all came from a man between 40 and 49 years old in good health.

This clonotype came up a few times. The CDR3 DNA sequence: TGTGCCAGCAGCCCCAGGGGGGATAACTATGGCTACACCTTC. Protein product: CASSPRGDNYGYTF. The gene calls are TRBV27 and TRBJ1-2; 7 positions match TRBD1. J was trimmed by 1 base and V by 6 bases; bases with no gene match: 5. The V gene's germline CDR1 is MNHEY and CDR2 SMNVEV (reference sequence). The CDR3 totals 14 residues.

The chain couples TRBV20-1 to TRBJ1-1; 7 bases are shared with TRBD1. This CDR3 spans 14 amino acids. CDR1 and CDR2 (germline): DFQATT, SNEGSKA (reference sequence). Unmatched junction bases numbered 7, after V lost 1 base and J lost 5 bases. The CDR3 sequence is CSARGDREWTEAFF. The CDR3 DNA is TGCAGTGCTAGAGGAGACAGGGAGTGGACTGAAGCTTTCTTT.

The chain is built from TRBV27 and TRBJ2-5; D call uncertain. Trimming removed 5 bases at V and 2 bases at J, with 6 bases between. This CDR3 is built from 12 residues. CDR1 and CDR2 from the germline V gene are MNHEY and SMNVEV (reference sequence). The DNA for the CDR3 is TGTGCCAGCAGTAACCCTCAAGAGACCCAGTACTTC. This encodes CASSNPQETQYF.

The chain uses TRBV20-1 and TRBJ2-1; 7 bases are a match to TRBD2. V lost 1 base and J lost 1; bases outside the gene matches: 13. Germline assignment: CDR1 DFQATT and CDR2 SNEGSKA (reference sequence). There are 18 residues in the CDR3. Here the CDR3 reads CSARGFRAGVGSYNEQFF. CDR3 nucleotides: TGCAGTGCTAGAGGGTTTAGGGCGGGAGTAGGGTCCTACAATGAGCAGTTCTTC.

This chain uses TRBV20-1 with TRBJ1-5, with D maybe TRBD1 (6 bases). In germline, CDR1 is DFQATT, CDR2 SNEGSKA (reference sequence). This CDR3 has 15 amino acids. The V gene lost 2 bases and the J gene lost 2 bases, with 13 bases spanning the gap. The CDR3 bases are TGCAGTGCTAGAAAGGGGGGGGAGCGCAATCAGCCCCAGCATTTT. Protein product: CSARKGGERNQPQHF.

The rearrangement uses TRBV10-3 and TRBJ2-4; no reliable D call. The J call may be in error: the DNA end matches TRBJ2-5 better. The germline CDR1 and CDR2 sequences are ENHRY and SYGVKD. The CDR3 covers 12 residues. CDR3 DNA: TGTGCCATCAGGAATGCACAAGAGACCCAGTACTTC. Protein: CAIRNAQETQYF.

This chain links TRBV7-9 with TRBJ2-1; 8 bases line up with TRBD2. Germline V lookup: CDR1 SEHNR, CDR2 FQNEAQ (reference sequence). CDR3 length: 16 amino acids. J was trimmed by 1 base and V by 5 bases; bases with no gene match: 7. CDR3 amino acids: CASSGRRGGSYNEQFF. CDR3 nucleotide sequence: TGTGCCAGCAGCGGTCGACGGGGGGGTTCCTACAATGAGCAGTTCTTC.

This clonotype was counted only a few times. V and J are TRBV7-9 and TRBJ2-6, with D unclear. Per germline, CDR1 SEHNR and CDR2 FQNEAQ (reference sequence). The V and J ends lost 3 bases and 1 base respectively, with 16 bases between them. The CDR3 consists of 18 residues. CDR3 coding DNA: TGTGCCAGCAGCTTCCCCCCAGGTCAGGATTCTGGGGCCAACGTCCTGACTTTC. Protein sequence: CASSFPPGQDSGANVLTF.